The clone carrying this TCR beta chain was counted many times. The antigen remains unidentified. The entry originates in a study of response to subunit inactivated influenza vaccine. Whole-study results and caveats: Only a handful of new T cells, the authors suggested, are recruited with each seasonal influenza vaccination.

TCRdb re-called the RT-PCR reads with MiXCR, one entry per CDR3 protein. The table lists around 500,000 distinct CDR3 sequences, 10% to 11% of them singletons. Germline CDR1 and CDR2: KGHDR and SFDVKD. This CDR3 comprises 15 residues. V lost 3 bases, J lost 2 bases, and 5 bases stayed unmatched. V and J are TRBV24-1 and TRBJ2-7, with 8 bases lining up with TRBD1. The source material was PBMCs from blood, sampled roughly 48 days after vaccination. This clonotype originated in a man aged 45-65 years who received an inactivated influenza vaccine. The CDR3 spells CATSDPTGGAYEQYF. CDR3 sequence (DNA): TGTGCCACCAGTGATCCCACAGGGGGTGCCTACGAGCAGTACTTC.